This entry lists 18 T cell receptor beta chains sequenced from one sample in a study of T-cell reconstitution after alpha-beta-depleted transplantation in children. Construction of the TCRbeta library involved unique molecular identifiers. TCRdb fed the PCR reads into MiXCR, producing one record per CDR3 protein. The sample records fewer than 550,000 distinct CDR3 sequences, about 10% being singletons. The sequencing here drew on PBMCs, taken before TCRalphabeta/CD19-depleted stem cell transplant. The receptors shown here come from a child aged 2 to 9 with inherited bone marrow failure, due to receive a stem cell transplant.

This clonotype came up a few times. This chain's CDR3 is CASSQPGTGASTDTQYF. For the CDR3, the DNA is TGCGCCAGCAGCCAACCGGGGACTGGTGCTAGCACAGATACGCAGTATTTT. The genes are TRBV4-3 and TRBJ2-3; TRBD2 is a possible D gene (6 bases). The CDR3 is 17 amino acids. V lost 2 bases to trimming and J lost 0 bases, with 15 bases between them. Germline CDR1 LGHNA, CDR2 YSLEER.

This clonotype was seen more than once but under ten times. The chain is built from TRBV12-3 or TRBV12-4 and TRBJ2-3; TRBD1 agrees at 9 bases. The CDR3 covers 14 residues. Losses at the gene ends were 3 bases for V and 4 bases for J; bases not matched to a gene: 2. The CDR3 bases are TGTGCCAGCAGTTTGAACAGGGGGCCAGATACGCAGTATTTT. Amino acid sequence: CASSLNRGPDTQYF.

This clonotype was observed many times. CDR3 bases: TGCAGCGTTGTACTCGGGACAGGGGGCAATGAGCAGTTCTTC. It encodes CSVVLGTGGNEQFF. The V call is TRBV29-1, the J call TRBJ2-1; 11 bases agree with TRBD1. This CDR3 spans 14 amino acids. CDR1 and CDR2 (germline): SQVTM, ANQGSEA. V was pared by 4 bases and J by 6 bases, with 5 bases of the junction left unmatched.

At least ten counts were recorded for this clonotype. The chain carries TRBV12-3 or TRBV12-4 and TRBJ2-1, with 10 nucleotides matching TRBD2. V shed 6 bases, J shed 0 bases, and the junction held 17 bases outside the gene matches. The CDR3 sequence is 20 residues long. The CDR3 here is CASSQWVPVVAGGSYNEQFF. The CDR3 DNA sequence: TGTGCCAGCAGCCAGTGGGTCCCGGTCGTAGCGGGAGGCTCCTACAATGAGCAGTTCTTC.

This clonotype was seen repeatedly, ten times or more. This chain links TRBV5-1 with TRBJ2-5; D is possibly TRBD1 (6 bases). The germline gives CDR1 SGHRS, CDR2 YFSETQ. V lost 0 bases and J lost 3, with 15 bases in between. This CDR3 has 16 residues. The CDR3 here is CASSLAAGAYEETQYF. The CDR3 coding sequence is TGCGCCAGCAGCTTGGCAGCAGGGGCTTATGAAGAGACCCAGTACTTC.

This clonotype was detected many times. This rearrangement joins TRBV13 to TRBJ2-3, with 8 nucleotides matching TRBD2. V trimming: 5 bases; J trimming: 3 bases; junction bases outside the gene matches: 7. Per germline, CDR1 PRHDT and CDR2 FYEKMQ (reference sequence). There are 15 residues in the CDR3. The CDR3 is CASSPLRLATDTQYF. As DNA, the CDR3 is TGTGCCAGCAGCCCGCTAAGACTAGCGACAGATACGCAGTATTTT.

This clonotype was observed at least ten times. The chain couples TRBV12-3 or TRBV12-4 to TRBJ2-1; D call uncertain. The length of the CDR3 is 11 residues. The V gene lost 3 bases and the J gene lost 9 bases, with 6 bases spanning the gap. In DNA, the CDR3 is TGTGCCAGCAGTTTTCTTAGTGAGCAGTTCTTC. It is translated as CASSFLSEQFF.

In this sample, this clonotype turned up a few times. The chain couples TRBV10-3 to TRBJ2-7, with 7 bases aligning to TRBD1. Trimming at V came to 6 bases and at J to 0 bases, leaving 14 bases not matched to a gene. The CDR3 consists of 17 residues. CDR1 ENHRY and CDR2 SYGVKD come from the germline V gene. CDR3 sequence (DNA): TGTGCCATCAGCCTAACATTGACAGGGACGATCTCCTACGAGCAGTACTTC. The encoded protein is CAISLTLTGTISYEQYF.

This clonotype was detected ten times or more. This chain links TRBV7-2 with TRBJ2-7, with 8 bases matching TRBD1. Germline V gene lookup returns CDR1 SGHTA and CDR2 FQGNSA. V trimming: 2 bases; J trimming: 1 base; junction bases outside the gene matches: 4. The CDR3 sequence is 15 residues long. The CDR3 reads CASSLQGAHSYEQYF. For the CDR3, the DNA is TGTGCCAGCAGCTTACAGGGGGCCCATTCCTACGAGCAGTACTTC.

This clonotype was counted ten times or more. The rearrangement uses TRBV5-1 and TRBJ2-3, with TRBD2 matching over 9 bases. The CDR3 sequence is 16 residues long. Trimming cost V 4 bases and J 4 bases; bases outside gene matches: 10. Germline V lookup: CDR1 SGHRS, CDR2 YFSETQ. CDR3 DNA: TGCGCCAGCAGCGCCCCGCGGGAGGGCCGCGCAGATACGCAGTATTTT. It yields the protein CASSAPREGRADTQYF.

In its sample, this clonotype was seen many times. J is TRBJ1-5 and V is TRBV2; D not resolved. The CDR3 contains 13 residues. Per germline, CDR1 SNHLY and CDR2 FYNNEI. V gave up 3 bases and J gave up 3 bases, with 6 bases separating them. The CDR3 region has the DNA TGTGCCAGCAGTGATGTTCACAATCAGCCCCAGCATTTT. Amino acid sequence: CASSDVHNQPQHF.

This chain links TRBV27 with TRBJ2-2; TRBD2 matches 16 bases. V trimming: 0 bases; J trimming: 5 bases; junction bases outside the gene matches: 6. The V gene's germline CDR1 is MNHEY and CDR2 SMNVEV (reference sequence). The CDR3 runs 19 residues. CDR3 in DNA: TGTGCCAGCAGTTTATCGGGACTAGCGGGAGGGGCGGGGACCGGGGAGCTGTTTTTT. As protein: CASSLSGLAGGAGTGELFF.

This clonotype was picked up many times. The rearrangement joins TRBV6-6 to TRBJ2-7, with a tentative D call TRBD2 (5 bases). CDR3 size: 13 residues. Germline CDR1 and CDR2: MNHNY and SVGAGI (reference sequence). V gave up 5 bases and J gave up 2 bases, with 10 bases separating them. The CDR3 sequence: CASSTGKPYEQYF. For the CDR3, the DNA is TGTGCCAGCAGTACCGGGAAGCCCTACGAGCAGTACTTC.

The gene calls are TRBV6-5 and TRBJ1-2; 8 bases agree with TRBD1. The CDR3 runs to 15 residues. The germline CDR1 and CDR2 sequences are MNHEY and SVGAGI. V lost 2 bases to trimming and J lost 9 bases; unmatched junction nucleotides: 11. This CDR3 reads CASSYGTGSGARYTF. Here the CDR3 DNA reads TGTGCCAGCAGTTACGGGACAGGTTCTGGAGCACGCTACACCTTC.

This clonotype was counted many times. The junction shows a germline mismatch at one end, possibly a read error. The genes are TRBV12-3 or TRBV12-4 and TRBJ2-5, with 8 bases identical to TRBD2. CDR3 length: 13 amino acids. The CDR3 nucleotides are TGTGCCAGCAGTTTTTATTTGGCGGGGGGCCAGGACTTC. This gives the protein CASSFYLAGGQDF.

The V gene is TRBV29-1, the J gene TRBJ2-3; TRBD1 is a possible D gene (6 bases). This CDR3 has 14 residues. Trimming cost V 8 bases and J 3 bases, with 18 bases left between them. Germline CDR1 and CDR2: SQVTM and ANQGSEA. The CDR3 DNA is TGCAGCAGTGGTACCGGGACAACGACAGATACGCAGTATTTT. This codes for CSSGTGTTTDTQYF.

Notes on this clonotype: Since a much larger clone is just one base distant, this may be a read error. The CDR3, as DNA: TGTGCCAGCAGCACTCGACTAGCCCTCCCAGATCAGCAGTTCTTC. Protein: CASSTRLALPDQQFF. V gene TRBV13 combines with J gene TRBJ2-1; 7 nucleotides agree with TRBD2. The CDR3 runs 15 residues. Looked up from germline, CDR1 is PRHDT and CDR2 is FYEKMQ (reference sequence). The trim removed 5 bases at V and 11 bases at J, leaving 15 bases unmatched.

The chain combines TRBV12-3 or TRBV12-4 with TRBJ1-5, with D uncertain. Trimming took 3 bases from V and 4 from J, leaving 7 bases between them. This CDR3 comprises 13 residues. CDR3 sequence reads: CASSFEGNQPQHF. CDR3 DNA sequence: TGTGCCAGCAGTTTTGAAGGGAATCAGCCCCAGCATTTT.